This TCR beta chain was observed in a study of post-analysis software for immune sequencing data (dated by TCRdb to the mid-2010s). In terms of the full investigation: Recorded disease courses included relapsing-remitting, secondary progressive and progressive-relapsing multiple sclerosis, with some patients lacking subtype annotation. The multiple sclerosis patient repertoires were compared with about a dozen previously published healthy control repertoires from donors aged 6 to 25 years. A subset of samples was prepared in parallel using single-end sample barcoding, then pooled and co-amplified after Illumina adapter ligation. General conclusions and limits of the study: Direct clustering with F measure showed strong co-clustering of samples prepared in the same batch, prompting a batch-effect correction. The control group was slightly older than the multiple sclerosis patient group. Several TRBV segments, including TRBV5-6, TRBV5-1 and TRBV20-1, were significantly more frequent in patients than controls. Compared with controls, multiple sclerosis patients had significantly lower normalized Chao1 diversity, a finding suggesting substantial peripheral T-cell clonal expansion.

To demonstrate the VDJtools post-analysis software, the study profiled TCR beta repertoires from the peripheral blood of about a dozen young patients with multiple sclerosis. The multiple sclerosis patients were children and adolescents ranging in age from 6 to 15 years. The germline V gene provides CDR1 SGHRS and CDR2 YFSETQ. Including cysteine and phenylalanine, the CDR3 has 17 amino acids. Of the read, only the CDR3 DNA is kept; its 51 bases are in frame from base 1. The V end loses 4 bases and the J end loses 4 bases, and a stretch of 23 bases separates them. The receptor library was made with PCR. Sequencing was performed on an Illumina HiSeq 2500. To reduce PCR and sequencing biases, unique molecular identifiers were built into the TCR beta cDNA libraries. Every 1 to 10 million input T cells yielded roughly 500,000 cDNA molecules, meaning each molecule approximated one T cell. Patient libraries were prepared and sequenced with the same protocol used for the earlier healthy control dataset. Within a given batch, samples were prepared together, multiplexed and sequenced on the same HiSeq lane. Under the source paper's analysis protocol: MIGEC handled the raw barcoded reads, throwing out single-read molecular identifier groups before consensus assembly and CDR3 extraction. VDJtools was used for post-analysis of the clonotype tables, with diversity normalized by down-sampling every dataset to the smallest sample size. Repertoire overlap clustering matched CDR3 amino acid but not nucleotide sequences to correct batch-related cross-sample contamination. TCRdb's own reprocessing of the public reads used fastp at Q25 and MiXCR and kept productive beta chains. Every CDR3 protein is listed once, alongside the most common genes and DNA of its rows. The V and J calls here are based on TCRdb, not the publication. Recorded for this sample are around 710,000 distinct CDR3 sequences; 46% of them occurred a single time. Over 4.5% of the sample belongs to the ten largest clones.

Notes on this clonotype: Its antigen remains unidentified. Per-nucleotide qualities are absent, and no much larger clonotype sits a single base away.

The receptor chain draws on TRBV5-1 and TRBJ2-5, and possibly TRBD2, on 6 matching bases. The sequence was obtained from a girl aged 5 to 17 with multiple sclerosis. Sequencing input: blood. CDR3 region: CASSLSLTSGRGETQYF. The nucleotide sequence is given as TGCGCCAGCAGCCTCTCTTTGACTAGTGGGAGAGGAGAGACCCAGTACTTC.